What follows are 28 T cell receptor beta chains derived from one specimen sequenced in a study of identical twins. One entry per CDR3 protein, called by TCRdb with MiXCR from the 5' RACE reads. The table has about 470,000 distinct CDR3 sequences, 20% to 30% seen once. Another study also made use of these data, one on T cells expressing NK-cell markers.

Source material: CD4+ T cells sorted from blood. All receptors derive from a woman between 18 and 30 years old in good health.

The chain recombines TRBV4-2 with TRBJ2-3; 8 bases are shared with TRBD2. V was pared by 3 bases and J by 2 bases, with 4 bases of the junction left unmatched. This CDR3 spans 15 amino acids. Germline lookup yields CDR1 LGHNA and CDR2 YNFKEQ. The CDR3 reads CASSHLSGVTDTQYF. The CDR3 bases are TGTGCCAGCAGCCACCTTAGCGGGGTCACAGATACGCAGTATTTT.

This clonotype was observed a few times. The genes are TRBV6-1 and TRBJ2-2; 7 bases line up with TRBD2. Germline CDR1 reads MNHNS; CDR2 reads SASEGT. The length of the CDR3 is 16 residues. The J segment lost 4 bases and the V segment lost 5 bases, leaving 10 bases of the junction unmatched. In nucleotides, the CDR3 is TGTGCCAGCAGTCCCTGGGACTATCGGGGCACCGGGGAGCTGTTTTTT. Protein: CASSPWDYRGTGELFF.

This clonotype was seen only a few times. The V call is TRBV3-1, the J call TRBJ1-6; no reliable D call. Germline-derived CDR1 and CDR2 are LGHDT and YNNKEL (reference sequence). Deletions cut 6 bases from V and 6 bases from J, with 6 bases between. The CDR3 is made up of 12 amino acids. The CDR3 sequence: CASSRTNSPLHF. The CDR3 DNA reads as TGTGCCAGCAGTCGTACTAATTCACCCCTCCACTTT.

This clonotype was seen only a few times. The J gene is TRBJ2-7, the V gene TRBV4-3; the D is unclear. Germline CDR1 LGHNA, CDR2 YSLEER. This CDR3 comprises 18 residues. Trimming removed 1 base from V and 0 bases from J, with 19 bases in between. The CDR3 region is CASSQGIGKGPSSYEQYF. CDR3 sequence (DNA): TGCGCCAGCAGCCAAGGGATTGGTAAAGGGCCCAGCTCCTACGAGCAGTACTTC.

The chain links TRBV20-1 to TRBJ2-7, with a possible D match to TRBD2 (6 bases). V was trimmed by 1 base and J by 7 bases, leaving 20 bases between them. Germline CDR1 reads DFQATT; CDR2 reads SNEGSKA (reference sequence). This CDR3 contains 15 residues. In DNA form, the CDR3 reads TGCAGTGCTAGAGTCGGAGGGGCCGGCGTGAAGGAGCAGTACTTC. Its translation: CSARVGGAGVKEQYF.

Remarks on this clonotype: Mismatch with germline at one junction end may stem from a read error. J is TRBJ2-3 and V is TRBV7-6; D may be TRBD2 (6 bases). This CDR3 is built from 15 residues. Germline V lookup: CDR1 SGHVS, CDR2 FNYEAQ. The CDR3 spells CASSLTRRVTDTQYF. CDR3 nucleotide sequence: TGTGCCAGCAGCCTCACGCGGAGGGTAACAGATACGCAATATTTT.

This clonotype was seen more than once but under ten times. The chain is built from TRBV5-1 and TRBJ1-1, with D maybe TRBD1 (5 bases). V was pared by 4 bases and J by 1 base, with 14 bases between. Germline values: CDR1 SGHRS, CDR2 YFSETQ. The CDR3 consists of 15 residues. The CDR3 region is CASSKSGTANTEAFF. The CDR3 DNA follows: TGCGCCAGCAGCAAATCTGGGACGGCGAACACTGAAGCTTTCTTT. The variable domain in full, with the rest retrieved from reference TRBV5-1 and TRBJ1-1, is KAGVTQTPRYLIKTRGQQVTLSCSPISGHRSVSWYQQTPGQGLQFLFEYFSETQRNKGNFPGRFSGRQFSNSRSEMNVSTLELGDSALYLCASSKSGTANTEAFFGQGTRLTVV.

This clonotype appeared many times. This sequence joins TRBV6-5 and TRBJ1-2; D is possibly TRBD1 (5 bases). The V end was cut by 7 bases, the J end by 5 bases, with 11 bases between. Germline CDR1 is MNHEY and CDR2 is SVGAGI. The CDR3 is 12 amino acids. The DNA of the CDR3 is TGTGCCAGCAAGACAGAGGGGTATGGCTACACCTTC. It translates to CASKTEGYGYTF.

This chain connects TRBV3-1 to TRBJ2-7; possible D gene TRBD2, 7 bases. Germline V gene sequence: CDR1 LGHDT, CDR2 YNNKEL (reference sequence). V lost 5 bases to trimming and J lost 9 bases, with 23 bases between them. This CDR3 is 15 amino acids long. CDR3: CASSELGGGPKGQYF. The CDR3 nucleotides read TGTGCCAGCAGCGAGTTGGGCGGGGGCCCTAAAGGGCAGTACTTC.

This chain uses TRBV18 with TRBJ2-1; 8 nucleotides align to TRBD2. CDR3 length: 14 residues. Germline lookup yields CDR1 KGHSH and CDR2 LQKENI. V lost 0 bases, J lost 10 bases, and 5 bases stayed unmatched. CDR3 sequence (DNA): TGTGCCAGCTCACCACCGGCGGGAGGTCGCGAGCAGTTCTTC. It specifies CASSPPAGGREQFF.

Only a few counts were recorded for this clonotype. V is TRBV4-3 and J is TRBJ2-6; tentatively, D is TRBD1 (5 bases). The CDR3 is made up of 16 amino acids. Germline CDR1 LGHNA, CDR2 YSLEER. The V and J ends lost 0 bases and 4 bases respectively, with 10 bases between them. The CDR3 DNA sequence: TGCGCCAGCAGCCAAGAATATGGGGCAGGGGCCAACGTCCTGACTTTC. Amino acid sequence: CASSQEYGAGANVLTF.

J is TRBJ2-3 and V is TRBV20-1; D is unresolved. Germline V CDR1 and CDR2: DFQATT, SNEGSKA (reference sequence). The CDR3 is 12 amino acids. Deletions cut 3 bases from V and 9 bases from J, with 13 bases between. In nucleotides, the CDR3 is TGCAGTGCTAGCGTCGCCTCCAGGACGCAGTATTTT. Encoded protein: CSASVASRTQYF.

This clonotype has a handful of counts. The gene calls are TRBV27 and TRBJ2-4, with D maybe TRBD1 (6 bases). The CDR3 sequence is 16 residues long. Germline V CDR1 and CDR2: MNHEY, SMNVEV (reference sequence). V gave up 5 bases and J gave up 0 bases, with 14 bases separating them. The CDR3 DNA reads as TGTGCCAGCAGTCCGGACAGAAGGGTAGCCAAAAACATTCAGTACTTC. It yields the protein CASSPDRRVAKNIQYF.

This chain's CDR3 is CSARQGPNQPQHF. The CDR3 bases are TGCAGTGCGAGACAGGGGCCTAATCAGCCCCAGCATTTT. The genes are TRBV20-1 and TRBJ1-5; 8 bases align to TRBD1. The length of the CDR3 is 13 residues. J lost 4 bases, V lost 6 bases, and 5 bases had no gene match. Looked up from germline, CDR1 is DFQATT and CDR2 is SNEGSKA (reference sequence).

The chain recombines TRBV12-3 or TRBV12-4 with TRBJ1-5; perhaps TRBD1 as D (5 bases). The V end lost 3 bases, the J end lost 3 bases, and 9 bases lay between the germline ends. This CDR3 contains 14 residues. CDR3 loop: CASSFGGINQPQHF. CDR3 DNA: TGTGCCAGCAGTTTTGGGGGTATCAATCAGCCCCAGCATTTT.

This chain links TRBV24-1 with TRBJ2-1; possibly TRBD1 for D (7 bases). CDR1 is KGHDR and CDR2 is SFDVKD in the germline V gene. This CDR3 has 15 residues. Trimming pared 5 bases from V and 4 bases from J, leaving 14 bases between. The CDR3 loop reads CATSARTGLYNEQFF. As DNA, the CDR3 is TGTGCCACCAGTGCCAGGACAGGACTATACAATGAGCAGTTCTTC.

CDR3 region: CSAYLAGVGEQYF. For the CDR3, the DNA is TGCAGTGCTTATTTAGCGGGAGTGGGGGAGCAGTACTTC. The genes are TRBV20-1 and TRBJ2-7, with TRBD2 matching 9 bases. Trimming removed 5 bases from V and 7 bases from J; junction bases left unmatched: 9. Germline CDR1 and CDR2: DFQATT and SNEGSKA (reference sequence). There are 13 residues in the CDR3.

This clonotype came up a few times. The chain is built from TRBV7-3 and TRBJ2-3; TRBD1 might be the D (5 bases). The CDR3 consists of 15 residues. V was trimmed by 5 bases and J by 5 bases, leaving 17 bases between them. Germline V lookup: CDR1 SGHTA, CDR2 FQGTGA. CDR3 protein: CASSQGGSGGDTQYF. In nucleotides, the CDR3 is TGTGCCAGCAGCCAGGGTGGGTCAGGCGGAGATACGCAGTATTTT.

This clonotype was seen a few times. CDR3 protein: CASSRQASGNTIYF. CDR3 in DNA: TGTGCCAGCAGCCGGCAAGCCTCTGGAAACACCATATATTTT. The J gene is TRBJ1-3, the V gene TRBV12-3 or TRBV12-4; no definite D call. Trimming took off 6 bases at V and 0 bases at J, with 9 bases between the two ends. This CDR3 comprises 14 residues.

This sequence joins TRBV20-1 and TRBJ2-1; 11 bases line up with TRBD2. CDR3 length: 16 amino acids. The junction had 11 bases not matched to a gene; V was cut back by 8 bases and J by 2 bases. The germline CDR1 and CDR2 sequences are DFQATT and SNEGSKA (reference sequence). The CDR3 coding sequence is TGCAGTCCGCTAGGGCTAGCGGGAGGTCCCTACAATGAGCAGTTCTTC. Protein: CSPLGLAGGPYNEQFF.

The V call is TRBV3-1, the J call TRBJ2-5; D is possibly TRBD1 or TRBD2 (5 bases each). V lost 0 bases to trimming and J lost 6 bases, with 14 bases between them. This CDR3 spans 15 amino acids. Germline CDR1 LGHDT, CDR2 YNNKEL (reference sequence). Here the CDR3 reads CASSQDLVGAKTQYF. Here the CDR3 DNA reads TGTGCCAGCAGCCAAGATCTGGTCGGGGCCAAGACCCAGTACTTC.

This rearrangement joins TRBV10-3 to TRBJ2-1; 10 nucleotides match TRBD2. Looked up from germline, CDR1 is ENHRY and CDR2 is SYGVKD. The CDR3 is made up of 15 amino acids. V was pared by 7 bases and J by 5 bases, with 8 bases of the junction left unmatched. CDR3 region: CAIKSERGGHNEQFF. The CDR3 DNA follows: TGTGCCATCAAATCGGAGCGGGGGGGGCACAATGAGCAGTTCTTC.

This sequence joins TRBV20-1 and TRBJ1-2; D uncertain. Trimming stripped 3 bases from V and 6 bases from J, with 8 bases between. Germline V gives CDR1 DFQATT, CDR2 SNEGSKA (reference sequence). The CDR3 is made up of 11 amino acids. The CDR3 sequence: CSASGNDGYTF. The CDR3 DNA reads TGCAGTGCTAGTGGGAACGATGGCTACACCTTC.

This sequence joins TRBV7-2 and TRBJ2-1; possibly TRBD1 for D (6 bases). Germline V lookup: CDR1 SGHTA, CDR2 FQGNSA. The ends were cut back, 5 bases at V and 6 bases at J, with 17 bases in the middle. CDR3 length: 15 residues. This chain's CDR3 is CASSLSVRGGNEQFF. Written as DNA, the CDR3 is TGTGCCAGCAGCCTCTCGGTCCGAGGGGGCAATGAGCAGTTCTTC.

The chain has TRBV29-1 and TRBJ1-2; weak D call: TRBD1 (6 bases). CDR3 length: 13 residues. Looked up from germline, CDR1 is SQVTM and CDR2 is ANQGSEA. V dropped 7 bases and J dropped 3 bases, with 15 bases sitting between them. The CDR3 region is CSAAVRGDYGYTF. The DNA of the CDR3 is TGCAGCGCCGCTGTCAGGGGTGACTATGGCTACACCTTC.

This clonotype showed up just a few times. The gene calls are TRBV12-3 or TRBV12-4 and TRBJ1-4; a weak D match, TRBD1 (5 bases). The V gene lost 5 bases and the J gene lost 5 bases, with 18 bases spanning the gap. CDR3 length: 16 residues. CDR3 nucleotides: TGTGCCAGCAGTCACCAATACAGGAAAGAAAATGAAAAACTGTTTTTT. This encodes CASSHQYRKENEKLFF.

This clonotype has only a few counts. The rearrangement uses TRBV20-1 and TRBJ2-7, with D unclear. The CDR3 length is 14 residues. The V end lost 2 bases, the J end lost 6 bases, and 17 bases lay between the germline ends. In germline, CDR1 is DFQATT, CDR2 SNEGSKA (reference sequence). In nucleotides, the CDR3 is TGCAGTGCTAGACGGGCCCAACGCTTGTCCGAGCAGTACTTC. Translation gives CSARRAQRLSEQYF.

This rearrangement joins TRBV29-1 to TRBJ2-3; no clear D gene. The CDR3 is 14 amino acids. Germline V CDR1 and CDR2: SQVTM, ANQGSEA. V shed 4 bases and J shed 1 base, with 12 bases lying between them. CDR3 sequence (DNA): TGCAGCGTTGGCCCCGCCGCGGGCACAGATACGCAGTATTTT. Translating gives CSVGPAAGTDTQYF.